This is a list of T cell receptor beta chains from one sample in a study of radiation and T cells in renal cell carcinoma. Here immunoSEQ multiplex PCR was the method, and the copy in TCRdb shows in-frame clones only, minus some. The sample has about 90,000 clones, roughly 82% seen once. Specimen: blood, collected from a patient whose treatment included radiotherapy and nephrectomy. These receptors were taken from a man in his 60s with renal cell carcinoma. Both conserved end residues are part of each CDR3. D genes are given only for firm matches. Some rows have no size entry. The others give once, few or many, or a class for an expanded clone.

TRBD1,TRBJ1-5,TRBV29-1,-,14,CSAASGTGNQPQHF,TGCAGCGCAGCCTCCGGGACAGGTAATCAGCCCCAGCATTTT
TRBD1,TRBJ2-3,TRBV27,-,15,CASSLSRGLTDTQYF,TGTGCCAGCAGTTTAAGCAGGGGGCTCACAGATACGCAGTATTTT
-,TRBJ2-1,TRBV27,-,14,CASSFGFRGNEQFF,TGTGCCAGCAGTTTTGGGTTTAGGGGAAATGAGCAGTTCTTC
-,TRBJ1-5,TRBV19,-,15,CASSIAAEYNQPQHF,TGTGCCAGTAGTATAGCGGCAGAATACAATCAGCCCCAGCATTTT
-,TRBJ2-5,TRBV6-5,-,16,CASSYSVRTEQETQYF,TGTGCCAGCAGTTACTCGGTTCGGACGGAGCAAGAGACCCAGTACTTC
-,TRBJ1-5,TRBV7-9,once,15,CASSLSGVGNQPQHF,TGTGCCAGCAGCTTAAGTGGGGTCGGCAATCAGCCCCAGCATTTT
-,TRBJ1-3,TRBV7-9,few,17,CASSSRTVNLSGNTIYF,TGTGCCAGCAGCTCCCGGACAGTGAACCTCTCTGGAAACACCATATATTTT
TRBD1,TRBJ1-3,TRBV15,-,14,CATSGGTEGNTIYF,TGTGCCACCAGCGGGGGGACAGAGGGAAACACCATATATTTT
-,TRBJ2-2,TRBV15,-,14,CATSRGPNTGELFF,TGTGCCACCAGCAGAGGACCGAACACCGGGGAGCTGTTTTTT
TRBD2,TRBJ2-4,TRBV19,-,16,CASSTGTSGGKNIQYF,TGTGCCAGTAGTACCGGGACTAGCGGAGGCAAAAACATTCAGTACTTC
-,TRBJ2-6,TRBV28,-,18,CASSFAPGRELGANVLTF,TGTGCCAGCAGTTTCGCCCCAGGAAGGGAGTTGGGGGCCAACGTCCTGACTTTC
TRBD2,TRBJ2-2,TRBV9,-,15,CASSVGGRNTGELFF,TGTGCCAGCAGCGTAGGCGGGAGGAACACCGGGGAGCTGTTTTTT
-,TRBJ1-1,TRBV30,few,12,CAGGLPNTQAFF,TGTGCCGGGGGACTACCGAATACCCAAGCTTTCTTT
-,TRBJ2-5,TRBV5-4,-,14,CASSSMNLQETQYF,TGTGCCAGCAGCTCCATGAACCTCCAAGAGACCCAGTACTTC
-,TRBJ2-1,TRBV29-1,-,16,CSVEDPPQFSYNEQFF,TGCAGCGTTGAAGACCCTCCACAGTTTTCCTACAATGAGCAGTTCTTC
TRBD1,TRBJ1-4,TRBV7-9,-,13,CASSFDRGGKLFF,TGTGCCAGCAGCTTCGACAGGGGCGGAAAACTGTTTTTT
-,TRBJ2-3,TRBV7-2,-,17,CASSLAGGASSLATQYF,TGTGCCAGCAGCTTAGCGGGCGGGGCCTCGTCCTTAGCTACGCAGTATTTT